The rows below give T cell receptor beta chains drawn from one sample of a study of blood T cell repertoires in COVID-19. TCRdb's copy holds only in-frame clones and misses some; the assay was immunoSEQ multiplex PCR. The data contain 250,000 to 350,000 clones, 75% to 90% of them singletons. Sequencing was carried out using peripheral blood. The receptors were sampled from a man younger than 30 with active or convalescent COVID-19. Each CDR3 is given without its conserved first and last residue. The order of the fields is V gene, CDR3 length, J gene, CDR3 protein.

v_gene: TRBV19
len: 13
j_gene: TRBJ1-5
CDR3aa: ASSRQGSRDQPQH

v_gene: TRBV28
len: 13
j_gene: TRBJ1-5
CDR3aa: ASSTRGQGRQPQH

v_gene: TRBV19
len: 13
j_gene: TRBJ1-4
CDR3aa: ASSFFGGANEKLF

v_gene: TRBV3-1/TRBV3-2
len: 12
j_gene: TRBJ2-1
CDR3aa: ASSPGWESGEQF

v_gene: TRBV7-9
len: 15
j_gene: TRBJ2-3
CDR3aa: ASSLTLTPSRRDTQY

v_gene: TRBV10-3
len: 11
j_gene: TRBJ1-1
CDR3aa: AILDGLSTEAF

v_gene: TRBV10-3
len: 14
j_gene: TRBJ2-7
CDR3aa: AISDAERTSSYEQY

v_gene: TRBV28
len: 14
j_gene: TRBJ2-7
CDR3aa: ASSLWRAGAIYEQY

v_gene: TRBV18
len: 9
j_gene: TRBJ2-7
CDR3aa: ASSPGPGQY

v_gene: TRBV2
len: 13
j_gene: TRBJ2-7
CDR3aa: ASRSLRTPVYEQY

v_gene: TRBV5-1
len: 13
j_gene: TRBJ2-3
CDR3aa: ASSPGFSFGDTQY

v_gene: TRBV28
len: 11
j_gene: TRBJ2-3
CDR3aa: ASRRQGGDTQY

v_gene: TRBV4-1
len: 17
j_gene: TRBJ1-5
CDR3aa: ASSQGTGGSLFSNQPQH

v_gene: TRBV19
len: 15
j_gene: TRBJ2-1
CDR3aa: ASSIVGANTLGNEQF

v_gene: TRBV5-4
len: 12
j_gene: TRBJ1-2
CDR3aa: ASSLGQGQYGYT

v_gene: TRBV6-6
len: 16
j_gene: TRBJ2-1
CDR3aa: ASSPYPPPRVSYNEQF

v_gene: TRBV27
len: 14
j_gene: TRBJ2-7
CDR3aa: ASSPPLGRGTYEQY

v_gene: TRBV6-2/TRBV6-3
len: 12
j_gene: TRBJ1-5
CDR3aa: ASSYSGRNQPQH

v_gene: TRBV4-1
len: 13
j_gene: TRBJ2-2
CDR3aa: ASSQFDGSTGELF

v_gene: TRBV6-5
len: 13
j_gene: TRBJ2-7
CDR3aa: ASSYRTADSYEQY

v_gene: TRBV6-4
len: 14
j_gene: TRBJ2-1
CDR3aa: ASSPSGTSGVNEQF

v_gene: TRBV7-9
len: 15
j_gene: TRBJ2-5
CDR3aa: ASSPRLAGGPGETQY

v_gene: TRBV6-5
len: 13
j_gene: TRBJ2-1
CDR3aa: ASISGWASYNEQF

v_gene: TRBV15
len: 13
j_gene: TRBJ2-3
CDR3aa: ATSRGGGDPDTQY

v_gene: TRBV23-1
len: 14
j_gene: TRBJ1-3
CDR3aa: ASSQSTGQPRDTIY

v_gene: TRBV4-1
len: 15
j_gene: TRBJ2-1
CDR3aa: ASSQGVRGGGYNEQF

v_gene: TRBV7-6
len: 15
j_gene: TRBJ1-1
CDR3aa: ASSLDPGGGYNTEAF

v_gene: TRBV7-9
len: 14
j_gene: TRBJ2-7
CDR3aa: ASSLRDRSEIYEQY

v_gene: TRBV5-1
len: 13
j_gene: TRBJ1-6
CDR3aa: ASSPSGDDNSPLH

v_gene: TRBV7-9
len: 17
j_gene: TRBJ1-3
CDR3aa: ASSLGTGTGGESGNTIY

v_gene: TRBV4-3
len: 12
j_gene: TRBJ2-5
CDR3aa: ASSLGQGQETQY